This T cell receptor beta chain derives from a study of blood T cell repertoires in COVID-19 (TCRdb year 2020). Concerning the study at large: Samples covering the acute and convalescent phases of COVID-19 were provided by collaborators in the United States, Italy and Spain. Nearly every sample came with metadata listing a de-identified subject ID, COVID-19 status, age in years and sex. The dataset comprised deeply sampled blood TCRbeta repertoires from subjects exposed to, actively infected with, or recovered from COVID-19. The repertoires were released in a freely available public database intended as a resource for research on the immune response to SARS-CoV-2. Where available, HLA class I and class II types were taken from metadata supplied by the sample provider and were not determined by assay-based typing. Samples were obtained from the ongoing ImmuneRACE study (first 160 participants) and from over a thousand subjects provided by 6 global collaborators. The material from the prospective study consisted of cDNA or gDNA derived from T cells, B-cell-depleted T cells, or PBMCs.

As regards this clone: The target of this receptor is not known. Base qualities are missing; no much larger clone stands one base away. The sample holds other DNA sequences that translate to the same CDR3.

Study-level results and caveats: The amount of clinical and demographic metadata varied by source and participant and was provided uncurated.

The immunoSEQ Assay, a bias-controlled multiplex PCR, was used to amplify TCRbeta CDR3 regions from genomic DNA. The paper's processing steps were these. Nucleated cell counts per sample were estimated from amplification of reference gene primers within the assay. Sequence reads were collapsed and filtered to measure the absolute abundance of every unique TCRbeta CDR3 rearrangement. For each sample, productive Simpson clonality was calculated by taking the square root of Simpson's diversity index across productive rearrangements. TCRdb carries this immuneACCESS record with in-frame sequences only. Its versions omit some clonotypes, under half of them owing to an unresolved V gene in the studies checked, with the rest unexplained. V, J and clone size reflect that table, while D and trimming were determined from the DNA. The sample has 250,000 or so clones on record, over 80% of them singletons. The ten largest clonotypes hold roughly 2.6% of the sample.

Enrolling through a virtual design, the prospective study's participants ranged in age from roughly 18 to 100 years and lived across roughly 24 United States geographic areas. Cohort assignment in the prospective study relied on participant-reported clinical history from a screening survey and a study questionnaire. In the prospective study, mobile phlebotomists collected whole blood, serum and a nasopharyngeal or oropharyngeal swab from each participant. Over an approximately 2-month period, participants in the prospective study had the option of providing additional blood draws and questionnaires. Blood samples from the prospective study were shipped frozen or at room temperature prior to DNA extraction. The CDR3 covers 12 residues, taking in both the cysteine and the phenylalanine. Only the CDR3 DNA is retained, 36 bases long and in frame from the first base. The V end loses 1 base and the J end loses 3 bases, and a stretch of 6 bases separates them. The germline V gene specifies SQVTM as CDR1 and ANQGSEA as CDR2.

The sample consisted of PBMCs or T cells enriched from blood (not recorded which). The chain is assembled from TRBV29-1 and TRBJ1-2, with the D gene uncertain. This clonotype was obtained from a woman in her thirties with acute COVID-19. The bases read TGCAGCGTTGAAGTAGGAGACTATGGCTACACCTTC. Translation gives CSVEVGDYGYTF.